This T cell receptor (beta chain) was sequenced in a study of response to subunit inactivated influenza vaccine. Study-level points and caveats: The authors suggested that every seasonal influenza vaccination recruits few new T cells.

Trimming took 4 bases from V and 4 from J, leaving 16 bases between them. Per the germline V gene, CDR1 is GTSNPN and CDR2 is SVGIG (reference sequence). This CDR3 spans 14 amino acids. This clonotype was detected only a few times. Its antigen is not known. In TCRdb, the RT-PCR reads were re-called with MiXCR into one record per CDR3 protein. The data contain 530,000 or so distinct CDR3 sequences, about 10% of them seen just once; the ten biggest clones take up 10% to 13%. The chain combines TRBV30 with TRBJ2-5; a possible D gene is TRBD2 (5 bases). The specimen was PBMCs from blood, collected on the day of vaccination. The TCR comes from a man between 45 and 60 years old who received an inactivated influenza vaccine. DNA for the CDR3: TGTGCCTGGATGCTCAAGGGTGGGAGAGAGACCCAGTACTTC. This encodes CAWMLKGGRETQYF.